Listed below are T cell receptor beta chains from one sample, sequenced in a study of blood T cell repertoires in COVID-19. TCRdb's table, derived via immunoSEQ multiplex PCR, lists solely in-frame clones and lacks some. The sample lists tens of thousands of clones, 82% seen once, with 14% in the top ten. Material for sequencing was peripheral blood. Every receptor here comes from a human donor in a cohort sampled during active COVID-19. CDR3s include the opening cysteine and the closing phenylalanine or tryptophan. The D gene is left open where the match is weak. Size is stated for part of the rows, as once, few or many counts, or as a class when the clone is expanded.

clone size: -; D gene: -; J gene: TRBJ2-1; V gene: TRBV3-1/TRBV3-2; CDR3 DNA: TGTGCCAGCAGCCCCCGACTGGTGCTAAACAATGAGCAGTTCTTC; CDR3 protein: CASSPRLVLNNEQFF
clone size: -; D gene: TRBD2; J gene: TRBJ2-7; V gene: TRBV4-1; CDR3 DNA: TGCGCCAGCAGCCAAGGCGGGGCGGGGGGCAGGAGAGAGCAGTACTTC; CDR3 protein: CASSQGGAGGRREQYF
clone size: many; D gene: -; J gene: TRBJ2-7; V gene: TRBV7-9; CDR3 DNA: TGTGCCAGCGGACGACAGGTGAACTCCTACGAGCAGTACTTC; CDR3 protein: CASGRQVNSYEQYF
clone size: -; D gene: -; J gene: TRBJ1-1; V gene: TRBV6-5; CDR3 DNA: TGTGCCAGCAGTCCTTGGACAGCGAACACTGAAGCTTTCTTT; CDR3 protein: CASSPWTANTEAFF
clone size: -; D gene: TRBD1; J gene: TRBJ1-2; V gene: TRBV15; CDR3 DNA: TGTGCCACCAGCAGAGATATTGCCGCCGGGACAGGGAATGGCTACACCTTC; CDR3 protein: CATSRDIAAGTGNGYTF
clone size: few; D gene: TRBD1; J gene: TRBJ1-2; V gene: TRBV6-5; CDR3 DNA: TGTGCCAGCAGGGACAATGGACAGGGTAGTGATGGCTACACCTTC; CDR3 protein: CASRDNGQGSDGYTF
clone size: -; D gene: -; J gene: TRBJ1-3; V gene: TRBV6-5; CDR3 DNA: TGTGCCAGCAGCCGGGACAGAAACACCATATATTTT; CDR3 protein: CASSRDRNTIYF
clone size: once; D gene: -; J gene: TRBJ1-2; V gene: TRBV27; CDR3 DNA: TGTGCCAGCAGTCCTGGGGCAGCCTATGGCTACACCTTC; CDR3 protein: CASSPGAAYGYTF
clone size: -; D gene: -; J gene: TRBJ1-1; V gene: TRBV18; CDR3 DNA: TGTGCCAGCTCACCTCAGCCCCAGGGGAACACTGAAGCTTTCTTT; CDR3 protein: CASSPQPQGNTEAFF
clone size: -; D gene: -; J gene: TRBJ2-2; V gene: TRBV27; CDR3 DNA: TGTGCCAGCACCCATGGACAGAACACCGGGGAGCTGTTTTTT; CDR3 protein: CASTHGQNTGELFF
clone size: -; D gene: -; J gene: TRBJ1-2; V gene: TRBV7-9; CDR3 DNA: TGTGCCAGCAGCCACACAGGGATTAACTATGGCTACACCTTT; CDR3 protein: CASSHTGINYGYTF
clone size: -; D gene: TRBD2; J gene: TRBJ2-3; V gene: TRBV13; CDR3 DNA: TGTGCCAGCAGCTTAGTAGCGACTAGCGGAGCCGATGGCGATACGCAGTATTTT; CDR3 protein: CASSLVATSGADGDTQYF
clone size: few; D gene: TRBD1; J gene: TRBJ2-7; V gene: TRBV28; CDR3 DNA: TGTGCCAGCAGTTTAGCGGACAGGGTATTCCCCTACGAGCAGTACTTC; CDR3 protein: CASSLADRVFPYEQYF
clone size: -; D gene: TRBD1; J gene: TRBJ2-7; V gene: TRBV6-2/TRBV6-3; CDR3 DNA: TGTGCCAGCAGTTCGGGACAGACCTACGAGCAGTACTTC; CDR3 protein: CASSSGQTYEQYF
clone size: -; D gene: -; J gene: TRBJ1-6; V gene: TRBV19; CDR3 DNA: TGTGCCAGTAGTCCTAACCCCCGGCGAGGAGGCAATTCACCCCTCCACTTT; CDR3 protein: CASSPNPRRGGNSPLHF
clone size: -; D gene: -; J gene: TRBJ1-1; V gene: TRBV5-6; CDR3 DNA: TGTGCCAGCAGCTTGGGGGCAGGGTTGAACACTGAAGCTTTCTTT; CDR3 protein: CASSLGAGLNTEAFF
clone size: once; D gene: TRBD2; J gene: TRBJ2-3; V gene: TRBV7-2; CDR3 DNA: TGTGCCAGCAGCTTCGTTCGGGGGGGCGGCACAGATACGCAGTATTTT; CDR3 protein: CASSFVRGGGTDTQYF
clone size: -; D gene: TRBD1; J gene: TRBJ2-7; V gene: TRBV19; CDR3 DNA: TGTGCCACCAGGGGGCTGAAGGGCTACGAGCAGTACTTC; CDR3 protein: CATRGLKGYEQYF
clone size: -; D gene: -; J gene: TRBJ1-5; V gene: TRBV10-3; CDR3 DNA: TGTGCCATCAGGGGGGGGGACACCGGCAATCAGCCCCAGCATTTT; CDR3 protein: CAIRGGDTGNQPQHF
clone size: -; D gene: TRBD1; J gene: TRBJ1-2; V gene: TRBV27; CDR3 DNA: TGTGCCAGCAGCCCGAGACAGGGGGCGGTCTATGGCTACACCTTC; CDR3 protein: CASSPRQGAVYGYTF
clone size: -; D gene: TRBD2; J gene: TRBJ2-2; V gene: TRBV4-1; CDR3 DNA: TGCGCCAGCAGCCAAGAACCTGGGGGAGGGAGGAACACCGGGGAGCTGTTTTTT; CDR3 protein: CASSQEPGGGRNTGELFF
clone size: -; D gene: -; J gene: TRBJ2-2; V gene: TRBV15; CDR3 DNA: TGTGCCACCAGCAGAGATCAGGCTACGAACACCGGGGAGCTGTTTTTT; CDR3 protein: CATSRDQATNTGELFF
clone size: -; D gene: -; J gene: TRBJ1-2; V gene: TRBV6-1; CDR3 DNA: TGTGCCAGCAGTGCCTGGACAGTAGGTGGTAGCTATGGCTACACCTTC; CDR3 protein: CASSAWTVGGSYGYTF
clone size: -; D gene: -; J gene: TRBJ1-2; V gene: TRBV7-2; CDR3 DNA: TGTGCCAGCAGCTTAGCAGGGGCTGATGGCTACACCTTC; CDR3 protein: CASSLAGADGYTF
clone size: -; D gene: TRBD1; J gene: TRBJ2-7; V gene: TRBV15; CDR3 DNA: TGTGCCACCAGCCCCGACAGGGACAACTACGAGCAGTACTTC; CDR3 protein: CATSPDRDNYEQYF
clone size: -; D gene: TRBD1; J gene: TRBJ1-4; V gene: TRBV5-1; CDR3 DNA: TGCGCCAGCAGCCCCGGGACAGGGAATGAAAAACTGTTTTTT; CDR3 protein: CASSPGTGNEKLFF
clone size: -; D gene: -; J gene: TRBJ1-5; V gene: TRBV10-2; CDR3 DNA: TGCGCCAGCAGTGTCGGACAGAGCAATCAGCCCCAGCATTTT; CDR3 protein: CASSVGQSNQPQHF
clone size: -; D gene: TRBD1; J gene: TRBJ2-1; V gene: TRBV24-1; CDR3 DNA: TGTGCCACCAGTCCGGGACAGGAAAACAATGAGCAGTTCTTC; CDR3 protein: CATSPGQENNEQFF
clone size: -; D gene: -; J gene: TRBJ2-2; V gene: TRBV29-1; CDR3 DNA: TGCAGCGTTGCGAGAGGGGGGGACACCGGGGAGCTGTTTTTT; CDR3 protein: CSVARGGDTGELFF
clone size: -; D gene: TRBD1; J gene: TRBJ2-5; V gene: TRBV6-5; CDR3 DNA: TGTGCCAGCAGTAACTCCCGGGACAGCCAAGAGACCCAGTACTTC; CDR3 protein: CASSNSRDSQETQYF
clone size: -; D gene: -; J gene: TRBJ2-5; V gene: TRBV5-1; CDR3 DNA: TGCGCCAGCAGCTTGGAAGCCGCCACAGGGAGGACCCAGTACTTC; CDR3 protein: CASSLEAATGRTQYF
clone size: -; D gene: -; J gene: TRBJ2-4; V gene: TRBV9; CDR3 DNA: TGTGCCAGCAGCCCCAGGGGTATTGGGGCCAAAAACATTCAGTACTTC; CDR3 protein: CASSPRGIGAKNIQYF
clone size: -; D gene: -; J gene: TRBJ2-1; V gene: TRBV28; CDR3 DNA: TGTGCCAGCAGCTTGGACAGCTCCTACAATGAGCAGTTCTTC; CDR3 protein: CASSLDSSYNEQFF
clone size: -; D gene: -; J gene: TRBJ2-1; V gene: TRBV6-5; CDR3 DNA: TGTGCCAGCAGAGTACTGGGCAGCTCCTACAATGAGCAGTTCTTC; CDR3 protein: CASRVLGSSYNEQFF
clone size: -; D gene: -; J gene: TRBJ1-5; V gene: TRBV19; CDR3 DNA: TGTGCCAGTAGTACCACGACCCCCTGGGCCTATAGCAATCAGCCCCAGCATTTT; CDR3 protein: CASSTTTPWAYSNQPQHF
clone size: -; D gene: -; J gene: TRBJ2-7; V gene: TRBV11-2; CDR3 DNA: TGTGCCAGCAGCATGTATCCTAGGGGCCTCTCCTACGAGCAGTACTTC; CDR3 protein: CASSMYPRGLSYEQYF
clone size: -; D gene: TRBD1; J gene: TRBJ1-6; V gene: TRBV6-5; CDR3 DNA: TGTGCCAGCAGTTACAAGGGACAGGGTGACTCACCCCTCCACTTT; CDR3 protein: CASSYKGQGDSPLHF
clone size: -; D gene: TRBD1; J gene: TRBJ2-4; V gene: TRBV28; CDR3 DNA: TGTGCCAGCAGTCCACAGACAGGGTACAGCATTCAGTACTTC; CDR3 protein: CASSPQTGYSIQYF
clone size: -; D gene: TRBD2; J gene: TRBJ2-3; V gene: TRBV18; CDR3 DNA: TGTGCCAGCTCTCTCGCCGGGACTAGAGGCACAGATACGCAGTATTTT; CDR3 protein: CASSLAGTRGTDTQYF
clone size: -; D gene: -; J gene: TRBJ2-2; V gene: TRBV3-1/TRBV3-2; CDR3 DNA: TGTGCCAGCAGCCACTTAGCGGCCACCGGGGAGCTGTTTTTT; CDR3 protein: CASSHLAATGELFF